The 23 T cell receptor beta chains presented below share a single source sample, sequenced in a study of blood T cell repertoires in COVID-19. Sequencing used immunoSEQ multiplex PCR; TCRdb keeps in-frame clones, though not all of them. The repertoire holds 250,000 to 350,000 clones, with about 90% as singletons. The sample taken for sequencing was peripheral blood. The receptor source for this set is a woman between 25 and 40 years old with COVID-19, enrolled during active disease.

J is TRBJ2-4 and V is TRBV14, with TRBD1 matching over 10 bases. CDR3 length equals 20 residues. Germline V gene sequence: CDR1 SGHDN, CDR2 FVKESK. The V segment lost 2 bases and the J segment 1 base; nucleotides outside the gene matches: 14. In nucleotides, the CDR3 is TGTGCCAGCAGCCAACGGTTCGGGACAGGGGCATCCCCGGCCAAAAACATTCAGTACTTC. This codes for CASSQRFGTGASPAKNIQYF.

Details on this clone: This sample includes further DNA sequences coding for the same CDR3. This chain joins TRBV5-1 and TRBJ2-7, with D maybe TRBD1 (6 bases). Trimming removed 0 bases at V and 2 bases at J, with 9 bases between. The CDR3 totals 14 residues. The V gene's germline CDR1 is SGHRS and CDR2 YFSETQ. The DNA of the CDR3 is TGCGCCAGCAGCTTGGCGGGGACAACCTACGAGCAGTACTTC. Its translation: CASSLAGTTYEQYF.

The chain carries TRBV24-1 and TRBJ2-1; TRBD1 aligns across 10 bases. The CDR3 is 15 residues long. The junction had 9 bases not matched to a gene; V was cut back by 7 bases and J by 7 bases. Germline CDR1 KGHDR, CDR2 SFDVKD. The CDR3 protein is CATRKTGTGVNEQFF. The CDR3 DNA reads TGTGCCACCAGAAAGACCGGGACAGGGGTGAATGAGCAGTTCTTC.

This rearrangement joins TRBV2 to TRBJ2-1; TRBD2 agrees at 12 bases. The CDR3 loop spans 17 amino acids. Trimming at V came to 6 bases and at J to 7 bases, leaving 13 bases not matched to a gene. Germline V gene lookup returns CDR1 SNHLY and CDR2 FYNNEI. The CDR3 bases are TGTGCCAGCAGGCCGACTAGCGGGAGCTCTGGGGGAAATGAGCAGTTCTTC. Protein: CASRPTSGSSGGNEQFF.

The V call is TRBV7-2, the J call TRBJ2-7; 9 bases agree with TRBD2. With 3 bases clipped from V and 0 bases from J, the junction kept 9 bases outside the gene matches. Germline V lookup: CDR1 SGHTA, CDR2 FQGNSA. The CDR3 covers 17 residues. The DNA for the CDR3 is TGTGCCAGCAGCTTTAGGGGGCTAGCGGGAAGCTCCTACGAGCAGTACTTC. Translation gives CASSFRGLAGSSYEQYF.

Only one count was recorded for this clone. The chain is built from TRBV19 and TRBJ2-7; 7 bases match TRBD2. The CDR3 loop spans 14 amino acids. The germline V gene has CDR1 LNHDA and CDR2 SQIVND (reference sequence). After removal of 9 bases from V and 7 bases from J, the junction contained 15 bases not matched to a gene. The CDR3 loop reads CASRLREFTGEQYF. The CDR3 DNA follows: TGTGCCAGCCGCCTGCGGGAGTTCACGGGGGAGCAGTACTTC.

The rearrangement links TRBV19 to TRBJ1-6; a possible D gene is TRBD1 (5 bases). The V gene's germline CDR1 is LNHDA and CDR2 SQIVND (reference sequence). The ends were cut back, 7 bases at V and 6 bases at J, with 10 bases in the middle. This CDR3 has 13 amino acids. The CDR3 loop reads CASNRQINSPLHF. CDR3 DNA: TGTGCCAGTAACCGACAGATTAATTCACCCCTCCACTTT.

The CDR3 protein is CASSLASRYEQYF. The CDR3 region has the DNA TGTGCCAGCAGTTTGGCTAGTAGGTACGAGCAGTACTTC. The rearrangement joins TRBV12-3 or TRBV12-4 to TRBJ2-7; D remains unclear. The CDR3 loop spans 13 amino acids. Trimming pared 3 bases from V and 4 bases from J, leaving 10 bases between.

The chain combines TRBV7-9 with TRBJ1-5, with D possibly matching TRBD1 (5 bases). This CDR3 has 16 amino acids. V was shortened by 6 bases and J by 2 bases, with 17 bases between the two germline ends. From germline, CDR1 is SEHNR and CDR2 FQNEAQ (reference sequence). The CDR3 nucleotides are TGTGCCAGCAGTCAAAAAGGGGCCCGGGGCAATCAGCCCCAGCATTTT. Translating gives CASSQKGARGNQPQHF. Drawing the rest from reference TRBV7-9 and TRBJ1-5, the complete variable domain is DTGVSQNPRHKITKRGQNVTFRCDPISEHNRLYWYRQTLGQGPEFLTYFQNEAQLEKSRLLSDRFSAERPKGSFSTLEIQRTEQGDSAMYLCASSQKGARGNQPQHFGDGTRLSIL.

CDR3 nucleotide sequence: TGTGCCAGCAGTTTACCCGGGACAGGGCCCCGAGAGACCCAGTACTTC. Translating gives CASSLPGTGPRETQYF. This rearrangement joins TRBV28 to TRBJ2-5, with 9 bases aligning to TRBD1. The CDR3 runs 16 residues. V trimming: 2 bases; J trimming: 4 bases; junction bases outside the gene matches: 8. The germline V gene has CDR1 MDHEN and CDR2 SYDVKM.

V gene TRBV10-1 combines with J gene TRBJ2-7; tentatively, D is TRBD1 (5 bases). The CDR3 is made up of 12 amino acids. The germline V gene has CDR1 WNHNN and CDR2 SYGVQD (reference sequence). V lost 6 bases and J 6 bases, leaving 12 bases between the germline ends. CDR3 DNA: TGCGCCAGCAGATCGAAGGGGCGCGAGCAGTACTTC. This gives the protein CASRSKGREQYF.

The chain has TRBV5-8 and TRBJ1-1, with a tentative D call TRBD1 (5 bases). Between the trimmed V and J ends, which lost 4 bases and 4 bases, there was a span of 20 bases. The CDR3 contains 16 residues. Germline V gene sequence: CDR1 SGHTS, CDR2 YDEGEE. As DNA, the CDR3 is TGTGCCAGCAGCCCCCGAAGGGGAAAGTCGTTCACTGAAGCTTTCTTT. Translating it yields CASSPRRGKSFTEAFF.

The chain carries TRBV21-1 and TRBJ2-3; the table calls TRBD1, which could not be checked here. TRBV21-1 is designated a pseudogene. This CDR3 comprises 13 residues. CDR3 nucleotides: TGTGCCAGACGACAGGTAGACACAGATACGCAGTATTTT. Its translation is CARRQVDTDTQYF.

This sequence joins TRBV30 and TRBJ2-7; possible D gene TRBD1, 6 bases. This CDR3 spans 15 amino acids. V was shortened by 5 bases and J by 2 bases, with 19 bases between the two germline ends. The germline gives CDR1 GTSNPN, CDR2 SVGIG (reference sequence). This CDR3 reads CAWGGRWQGTYEQYF. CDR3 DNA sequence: TGTGCCTGGGGAGGTCGCTGGCAGGGGACCTACGAGCAGTACTTC.

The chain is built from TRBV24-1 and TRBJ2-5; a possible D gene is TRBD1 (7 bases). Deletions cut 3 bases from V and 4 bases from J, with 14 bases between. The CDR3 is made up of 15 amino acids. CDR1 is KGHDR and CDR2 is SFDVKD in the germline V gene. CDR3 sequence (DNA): TGTGCCACCAGTGATGGCGGGACAGACCTAGAGACCCAGTACTTC. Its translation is CATSDGGTDLETQYF.

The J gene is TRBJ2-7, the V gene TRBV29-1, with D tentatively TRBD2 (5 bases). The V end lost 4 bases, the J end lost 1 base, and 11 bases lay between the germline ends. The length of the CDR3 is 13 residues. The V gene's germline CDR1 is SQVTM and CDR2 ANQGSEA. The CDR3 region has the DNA TGCAGCGTTGTTTCGTCGGGATCCTACGAGCAGTACTTC. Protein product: CSVVSSGSYEQYF.

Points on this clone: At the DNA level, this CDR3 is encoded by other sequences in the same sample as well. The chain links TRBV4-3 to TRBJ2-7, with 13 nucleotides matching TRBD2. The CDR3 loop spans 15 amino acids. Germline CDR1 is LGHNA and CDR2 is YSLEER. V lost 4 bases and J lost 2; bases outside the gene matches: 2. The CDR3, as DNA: TGCGCCAGCAGCCGGACTAGCGGGGGAACCTACGAGCAGTACTTC. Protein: CASSRTSGGTYEQYF.

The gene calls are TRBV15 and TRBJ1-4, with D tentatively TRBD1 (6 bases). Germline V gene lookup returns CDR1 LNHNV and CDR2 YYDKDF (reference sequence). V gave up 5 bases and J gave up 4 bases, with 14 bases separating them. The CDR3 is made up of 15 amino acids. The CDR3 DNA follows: TGTGCCACCAGCTCCGGGGGGGGCAGTAATGAAAAACTGTTTTTT. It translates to CATSSGGGSNEKLFF.

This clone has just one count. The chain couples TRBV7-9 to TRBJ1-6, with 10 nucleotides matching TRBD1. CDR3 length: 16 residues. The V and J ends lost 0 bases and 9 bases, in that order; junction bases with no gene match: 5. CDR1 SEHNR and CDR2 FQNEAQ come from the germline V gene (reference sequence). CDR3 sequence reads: CASSLAGDRGVSPLHF. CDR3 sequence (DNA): TGTGCCAGCAGCTTAGCGGGGGACAGGGGAGTTTCACCCCTCCACTTT.

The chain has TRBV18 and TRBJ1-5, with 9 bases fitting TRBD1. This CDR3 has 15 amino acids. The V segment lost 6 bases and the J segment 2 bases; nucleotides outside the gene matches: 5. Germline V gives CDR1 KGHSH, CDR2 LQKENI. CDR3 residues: CASSQGQGGNQPQHF. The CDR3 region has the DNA TGTGCCAGCTCTCAGGGACAGGGTGGCAATCAGCCCCAGCATTTT.

CDR3 sequence: CSVEWLAGETQYF. The CDR3, as DNA: TGCAGCGTTGAGTGGCTAGCGGGAGAGACCCAGTACTTC. This chain uses TRBV29-1 with TRBJ2-5; 8 bases map to TRBD2. The V segment lost 3 bases and the J segment 4 bases; nucleotides outside the gene matches: 4. CDR3 size: 13 residues. Germline V gene data show CDR1 as SQVTM and CDR2 as ANQGSEA.

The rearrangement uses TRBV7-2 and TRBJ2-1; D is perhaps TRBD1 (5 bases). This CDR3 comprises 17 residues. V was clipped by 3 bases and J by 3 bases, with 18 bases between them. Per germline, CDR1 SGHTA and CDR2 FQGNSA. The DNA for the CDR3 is TGTGCCAGCAGCTTGGGGCAAGTGACGCCCTTCTACAATGAGCAGTTCTTC. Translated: CASSLGQVTPFYNEQFF.

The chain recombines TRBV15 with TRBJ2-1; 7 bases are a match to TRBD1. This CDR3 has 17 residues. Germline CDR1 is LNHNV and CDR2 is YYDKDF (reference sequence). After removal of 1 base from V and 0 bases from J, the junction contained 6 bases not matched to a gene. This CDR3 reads CATSRGMDRSSYNEQFF. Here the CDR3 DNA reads TGTGCCACCAGCAGAGGGATGGACAGGAGCTCCTACAATGAGCAGTTCTTC.